This T cell receptor beta chain was retrieved from a study of early T cells in non-severe SARS-CoV-2 infection. Study-level points and caveats: VDJdb matching skewed toward anti-spike CD8 responses, missing private and CD4 specificities.

The sample holds many counts of this clonotype. What it binds is not known. Researchers attached unique molecular identifiers to individual cDNA molecules. A single record per CDR3 protein comes from TCRdb applying MiXCR to the 5' RACE reads. This sample has some 39,000 distinct CDR3 sequences; roughly 7% occur once, and the top ten carry more than 7.5%. Between the trimmed V and J ends, which lost 5 bases and 3 bases, there was a span of 10 bases. Germline values: CDR1 MNHNS, CDR2 SASEGT. This CDR3 region has 13 residues. The TCR was taken from an adult who was a healthcare worker with PCR-confirmed SARS-CoV-2 infection or an uninfected control (not recorded which). J is TRBJ1-2 and V is TRBV6-1; D might be TRBD1 (6 bases). Sample: whole blood. The CDR3: CASSPQGYYGYTF. The CDR3 DNA is TGTGCCAGCAGTCCCCAGGGGTACTATGGCTACACCTTC.